These T cell receptor beta chains were read from a single sample in a study of cytomegalovirus exposure and HLA in healthy donors. Generated by immunoSEQ multiplex PCR, the TCRdb table keeps only in-frame clones and is missing some. The table includes hundreds of thousands of clones, more than 65% detected once. Sequenced input: PBMCs. The receptors were sampled from a man younger than 35 in good health and CMV-seronegative. Both conserved end residues are part of each CDR3.

V gene: TRBV15; CDR3 protein: CATSSQTRSGANVLTF
V gene: TRBV29-1; CDR3 protein: CSVYMTSGTYNEQFF
V gene: TRBV27; CDR3 protein: CASSYRDRSYEQYF
V gene: TRBV2; CDR3 protein: CASSETSGRAETQYF
V gene: TRBV12-5; CDR3 protein: CASGLAPPDRNNYGYTF
V gene: TRBV6-5; CDR3 protein: CASSYGKGLAGAEQYF
V gene: TRBV28; CDR3 protein: CASEASTDTQYF
V gene: TRBV5-1; CDR3 protein: CASSRNYRDIGNTIYF
V gene: TRBV15; CDR3 protein: CATSSQSRGGETQYF
V gene: TRBV7-2; CDR3 protein: CASSRQRQGLSTEAFF
V gene: TRBV2; CDR3 protein: CASSVQGADEKLFF
V gene: TRBV6-6; CDR3 protein: CASRRGQNQPQHF
V gene: TRBV19; CDR3 protein: CASGSTGGETQYF
V gene: TRBV6-5; CDR3 protein: CASKQGTSNEKLFF
V gene: TRBV5-4; CDR3 protein: CASSWMPGQGPDTQYF
V gene: TRBV2; CDR3 protein: CASRNRDNSYEQYF
V gene: TRBV29-1; CDR3 protein: CSVESRQGAVGDTQYF
V gene: TRBV5-6; CDR3 protein: CASSREVLRENTQYF
V gene: TRBV19; CDR3 protein: CASSIGNNQPQHF
V gene: TRBV6-1; CDR3 protein: CASKTGFNYGYTF
V gene: TRBV2; CDR3 protein: CASSEGTPTEAFF
V gene: TRBV9; CDR3 protein: CASSPRNGTNYGYTF
V gene: TRBV5-6; CDR3 protein: CASSRRLGREGAKNIQYF
V gene: TRBV7-9; CDR3 protein: CASSLSSGDYGYTF
V gene: TRBV19; CDR3 protein: CASSIDLPWMIGGSYEQYF
V gene: TRBV30; CDR3 protein: CAWSGGANSGANVLTF
V gene: TRBV7-9; CDR3 protein: CASSPRPAGVYNEQFF
V gene: TRBV6-1; CDR3 protein: CASNKQGANEQFF